The text below deals with one T cell receptor beta chain. It lacks a known antigen. Base quality data are lacking; no much larger clone is found one base away. Each donor gave one peripheral blood draw, averaging approximately 0.12 L, which was collected into heparinised tubes. A BD FACSAria II was used to sort naive, central memory, regulatory and stem cell-like memory CD4+ T cells with a panel that included CD45RO, CCR7, CD25, CD127, CD95 and CD27. Purity was above 95% for every sorted population. Right away, PBMCs were isolated by Lymphoprep density gradient centrifugation and were stained directly, with no culture step. So that batch effects would be minimized, each experiment stained and sorted samples in pairs, pairing one healthy donor with one patient. All of the isolated RNA was reverse transcribed with the High Capacity cDNA Reverse Transcription Kit, so expressed TCRB transcripts were sequenced. Deep immunoSEQ sequencing was applied to naive, central memory and regulatory T cell samples, giving an average of about 3.6 million total reads per sample. After sorted cells were lysed in RLT buffer, RNA was extracted with DNase-treated RNeasy Micro or Mini kits, with the choice depending on cell number. Each cell subset was processed on its own to prevent cross-contamination, while patient and healthy donor samples were processed together. Using the immunoSEQ multiplex PCR, TCRB sequences were amplified from cDNA into 87-bp fragments spanning the CDR3 region. Amplicons were sequenced on the Illumina HiSeq platform. Per the original workflow: Synthetic template baselines were used to correct PCR bias computationally, reads within Hamming distance 2 were collapsed together, and singletons that could not be merged were discarded. Reads were aligned to IMGT to assign V, D and J genes, CDR3 length, and insertions or deletions at six rearrangement sites. Clonotype counts were normalized to sorted cell number within each subset before computing true diversity and Gini coefficients with the tcR R package. Repertoire sharing was quantified using the overlap coefficient calculated on TCRB nucleotide sequences. Out-of-frame TCRB sequences from naive cells were analyzed as a proxy for the pre-selection repertoire. As stored in TCRdb, this immuneACCESS dataset retains in-frame rearrangements with V and J assigned. A fraction of the clones does not appear; measured against another copy, unresolved V genes explain less than half of the discrepancy, and the remainder lacks a known reason. That table gives V, J and clone size, and the DNA gave D and trimming. This sample gives about 360,000 clones in total; roughly 13% of them show up just once. Over 0.008% of the sample rests with the top ten.

This record comes from a study of beta chain features in type 1 diabetes (dated by TCRdb to between 2017 and 2018). For context, the study as a whole: Mean age, gender distribution, total cell number and subset yield were not different between patients and healthy donors. Whereas all 30 or so donors provided naive and central memory subsets, regulatory and stem cell-like memory subsets were isolated from just 8 patients and roughly 8 healthy donors. Across all samples, fewer than 130 million sorted cells were examined, and cell number per subset correlated strongly with RNA yield. In the study, recently diagnosed type 1 diabetes patients and matched healthy donors were compared on the TCRB repertoires of their sorted circulating CD4+ T cell subsets.

Paper-wide results and their limitations: Only small numbers of individuals were included in the HLA sub-analyses, which left unresolved whether HLA type had any influence on TCRB rearrangement. The naive, central memory and regulatory TCRB repertoires appeared to resemble one another more closely among patients than among healthy donors. Because cDNA was sequenced instead of genomic DNA, activated cells with high expression could be over-represented, although the groups did not differ in activation or CD3 levels. A moderate but significant shortening of TCRB CDR3 length was observed in type 1 diabetes patients in all four CD4+ subsets. Fewer insertions and more nucleotide deletions at VDJ recombination sites were observed in patients with type 1 diabetes, implying thymic rearrangement abnormalities. PCR may preferentially amplify shorter templates, but because patient and control samples were amplified and corrected together, any resulting skew would affect both groups equally.

The CDR3 spans 18 residues, from the cysteine through the phenylalanine. The only DNA kept is the CDR3, 54 bases in frame from the first base. CDR1 and CDR2, per the germline V gene, are MGHDK and SYGVNS. Trimming removed 6 bases from V and 3 bases from J; the gene matches leave 14 bases unexplained. This receptor was obtained from a woman younger than 35 with type 1 diabetes. This sequence uses TRBV25-1 and TRBJ2-3; a stretch of 11 junction bases matches TRBD2. The sequenced material came from naive CD4+ T cells from blood. Read against the paper, the sample's cell subset or site label means: true naive CD4+ T cells. The CDR3 has the sequence CASSGGGTSGSGTDTQYF. The nucleotide sequence reads TGTGCCAGCAGCGGGGGAGGTACTAGCGGGAGTGGGACAGATACGCAGTATTTT.